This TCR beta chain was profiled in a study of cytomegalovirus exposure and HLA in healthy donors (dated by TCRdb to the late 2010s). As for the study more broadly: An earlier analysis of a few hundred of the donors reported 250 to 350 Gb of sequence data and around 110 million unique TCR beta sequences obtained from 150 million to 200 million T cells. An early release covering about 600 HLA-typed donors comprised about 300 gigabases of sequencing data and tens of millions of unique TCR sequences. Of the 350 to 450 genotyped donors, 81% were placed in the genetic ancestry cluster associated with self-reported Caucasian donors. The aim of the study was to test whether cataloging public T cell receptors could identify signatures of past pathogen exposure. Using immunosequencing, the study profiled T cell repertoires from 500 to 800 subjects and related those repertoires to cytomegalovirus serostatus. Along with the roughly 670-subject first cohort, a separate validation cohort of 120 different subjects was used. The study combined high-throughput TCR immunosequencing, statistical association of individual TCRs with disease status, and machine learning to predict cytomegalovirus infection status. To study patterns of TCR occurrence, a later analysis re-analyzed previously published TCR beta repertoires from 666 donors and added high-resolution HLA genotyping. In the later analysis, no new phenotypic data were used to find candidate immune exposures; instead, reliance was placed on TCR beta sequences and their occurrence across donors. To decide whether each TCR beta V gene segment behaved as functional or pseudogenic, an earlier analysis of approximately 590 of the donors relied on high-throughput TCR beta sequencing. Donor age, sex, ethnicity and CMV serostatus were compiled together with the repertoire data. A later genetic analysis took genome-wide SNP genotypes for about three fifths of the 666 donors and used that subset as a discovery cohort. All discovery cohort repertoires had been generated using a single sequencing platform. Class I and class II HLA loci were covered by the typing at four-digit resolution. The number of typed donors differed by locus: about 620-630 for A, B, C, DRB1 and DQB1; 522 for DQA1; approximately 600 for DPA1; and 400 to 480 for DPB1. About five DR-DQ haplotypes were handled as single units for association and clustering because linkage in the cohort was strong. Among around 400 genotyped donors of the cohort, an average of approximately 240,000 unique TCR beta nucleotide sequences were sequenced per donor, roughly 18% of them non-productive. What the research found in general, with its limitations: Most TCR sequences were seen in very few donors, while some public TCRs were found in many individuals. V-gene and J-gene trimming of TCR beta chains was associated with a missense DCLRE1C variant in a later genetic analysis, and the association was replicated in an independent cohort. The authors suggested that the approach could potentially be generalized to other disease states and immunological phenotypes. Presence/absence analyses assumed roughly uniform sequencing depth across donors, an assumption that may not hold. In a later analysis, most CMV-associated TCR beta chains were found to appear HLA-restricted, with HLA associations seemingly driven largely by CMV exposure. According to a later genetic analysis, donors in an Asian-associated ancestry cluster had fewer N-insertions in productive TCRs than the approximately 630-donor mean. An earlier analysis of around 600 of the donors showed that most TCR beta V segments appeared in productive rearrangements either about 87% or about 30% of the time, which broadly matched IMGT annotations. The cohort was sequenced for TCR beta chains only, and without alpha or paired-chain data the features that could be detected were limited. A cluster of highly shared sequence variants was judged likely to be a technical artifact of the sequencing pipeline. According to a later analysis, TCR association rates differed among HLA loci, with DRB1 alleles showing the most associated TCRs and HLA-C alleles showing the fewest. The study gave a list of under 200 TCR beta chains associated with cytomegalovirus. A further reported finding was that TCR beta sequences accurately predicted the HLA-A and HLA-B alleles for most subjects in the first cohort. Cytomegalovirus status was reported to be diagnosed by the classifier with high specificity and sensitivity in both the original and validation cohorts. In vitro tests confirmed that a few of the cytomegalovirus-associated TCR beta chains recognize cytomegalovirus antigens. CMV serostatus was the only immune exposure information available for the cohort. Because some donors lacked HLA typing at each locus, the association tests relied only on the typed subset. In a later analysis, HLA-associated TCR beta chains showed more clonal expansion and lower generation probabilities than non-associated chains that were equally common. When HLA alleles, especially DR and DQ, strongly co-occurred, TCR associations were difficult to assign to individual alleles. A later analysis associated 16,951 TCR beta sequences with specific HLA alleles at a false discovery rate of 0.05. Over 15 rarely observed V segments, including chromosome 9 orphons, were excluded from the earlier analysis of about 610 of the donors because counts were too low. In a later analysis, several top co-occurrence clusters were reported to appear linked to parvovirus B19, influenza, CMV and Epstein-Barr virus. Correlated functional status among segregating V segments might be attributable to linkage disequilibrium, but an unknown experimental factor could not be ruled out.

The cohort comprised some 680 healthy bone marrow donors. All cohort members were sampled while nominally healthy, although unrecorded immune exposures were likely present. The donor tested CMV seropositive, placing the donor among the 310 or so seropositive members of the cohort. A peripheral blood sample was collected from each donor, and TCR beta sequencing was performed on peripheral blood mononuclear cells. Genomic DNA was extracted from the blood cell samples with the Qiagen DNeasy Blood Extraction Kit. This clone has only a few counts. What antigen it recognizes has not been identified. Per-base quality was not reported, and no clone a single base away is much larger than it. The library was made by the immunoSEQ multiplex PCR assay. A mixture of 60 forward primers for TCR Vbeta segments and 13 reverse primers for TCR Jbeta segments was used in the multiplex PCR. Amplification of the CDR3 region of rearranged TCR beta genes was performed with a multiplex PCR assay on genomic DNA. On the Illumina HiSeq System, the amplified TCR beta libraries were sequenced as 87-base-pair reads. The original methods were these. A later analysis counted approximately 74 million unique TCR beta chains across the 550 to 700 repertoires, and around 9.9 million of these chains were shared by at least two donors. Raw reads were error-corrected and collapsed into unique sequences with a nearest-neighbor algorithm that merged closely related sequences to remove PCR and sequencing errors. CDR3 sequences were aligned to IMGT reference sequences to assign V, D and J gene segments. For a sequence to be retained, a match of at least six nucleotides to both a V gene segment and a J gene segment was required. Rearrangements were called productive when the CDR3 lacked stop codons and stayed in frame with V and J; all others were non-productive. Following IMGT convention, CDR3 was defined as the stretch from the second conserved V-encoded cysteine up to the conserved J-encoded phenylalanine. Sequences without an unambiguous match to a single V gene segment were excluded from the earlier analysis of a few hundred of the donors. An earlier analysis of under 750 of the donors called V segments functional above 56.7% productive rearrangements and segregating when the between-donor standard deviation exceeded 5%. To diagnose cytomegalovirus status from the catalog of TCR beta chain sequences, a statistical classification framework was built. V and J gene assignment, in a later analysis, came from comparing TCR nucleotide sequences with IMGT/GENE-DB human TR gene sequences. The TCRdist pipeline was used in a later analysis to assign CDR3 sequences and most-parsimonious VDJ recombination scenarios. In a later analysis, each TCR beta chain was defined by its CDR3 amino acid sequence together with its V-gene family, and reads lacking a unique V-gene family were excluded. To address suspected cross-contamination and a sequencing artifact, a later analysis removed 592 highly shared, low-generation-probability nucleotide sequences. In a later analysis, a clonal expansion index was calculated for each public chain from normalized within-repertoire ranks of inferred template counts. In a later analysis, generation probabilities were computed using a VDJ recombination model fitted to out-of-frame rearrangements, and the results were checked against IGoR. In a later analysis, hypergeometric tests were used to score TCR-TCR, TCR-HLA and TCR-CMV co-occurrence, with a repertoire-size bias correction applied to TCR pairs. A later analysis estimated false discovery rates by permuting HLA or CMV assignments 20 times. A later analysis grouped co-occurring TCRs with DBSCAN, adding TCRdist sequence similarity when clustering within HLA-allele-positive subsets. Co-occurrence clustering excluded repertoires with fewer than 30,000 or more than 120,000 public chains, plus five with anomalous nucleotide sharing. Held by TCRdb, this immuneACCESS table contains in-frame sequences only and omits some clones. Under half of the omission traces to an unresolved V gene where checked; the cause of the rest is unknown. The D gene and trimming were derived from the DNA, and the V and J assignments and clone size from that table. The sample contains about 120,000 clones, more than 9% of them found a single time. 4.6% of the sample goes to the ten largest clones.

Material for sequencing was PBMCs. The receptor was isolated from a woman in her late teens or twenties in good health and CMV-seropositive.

The nucleotides read TGTGCCAGCAGTCCCTTGGGGCAGGGCACTTACGAGCAGTACTTC. Translated, it reads CASSPLGQGTYEQYF. This chain is built from TRBV27 and TRBJ2-7; the D region possibly corresponds to TRBD1 (5 bases align). The germline V gene (reference sequence) gives CDR1 as MNHEY and CDR2 as SMNVEV. V sheds 5 bases and J sheds 4 bases, leaving 18 bases between their ends. The CDR3 has 15 amino acids, counting the end cysteine and phenylalanine. Only the CDR3 part of the read is kept: 45 bases, read in frame from the first base.